Each of the 32 T cell receptor beta chains below was sequenced from the same sample in a study of T cells in Graves' hyperthyroidism and ophthalmopathy. Regions amplified from RNA transcripts were the TCR beta CDR3 regions. The TCR CDR3 first-round RT-PCR relied on the HTBI primer set. TCRdb re-called the multiplex PCR reads through MiXCR, storing one row per CDR3 protein. The table has nearly 600,000 distinct CDR3 sequences, about 14% seen once; the top ten hold about 5.8%. Specimen: blood. The receptor source for this set is a woman aged 25-40 years with Graves' hyperthyroidism that later progressed to Graves' ophthalmopathy.

This clonotype was observed many times. The V and J genes are TRBV6-2 or TRBV6-3 and TRBJ1-1; no reliable D call. Between the trimmed V and J ends, which lost 6 bases and 2 bases, there was a span of 16 bases. The CDR3 contains 15 residues. Germline CDR1 and CDR2: MNHEY and SVGEGT. The CDR3, as DNA: TGTGCCAGCAGGCCGGCCGGGTCCATTAACACTGAAGCTTTCTTT. It codes for CASRPAGSINTEAFF.

A single count supports this clonotype. This chain connects TRBV24-1 to TRBJ2-2; D could derive from TRBD1 or TRBD2 (6 bases each). Germline loops: CDR1 KGHDR, CDR2 SFDVKD. The length of the CDR3 is 16 residues. V lost 1 base, J lost 4 bases, and 12 bases lay in between. CDR3 nucleotide sequence: TGTGCCACCAGTGATTTTGGCCGGGGGCCCACCGGGGAGCTGTTTTTT. Protein product: CATSDFGRGPTGELFF.

Ten or more counts support this clonotype. This chain links TRBV28 with TRBJ1-2; D remains ambiguous. Trimming cost V 6 bases and J 8 bases, with 16 bases left between them. Germline V CDR1 and CDR2: MDHEN, SYDVKM. This CDR3 region has 13 residues. The CDR3 loop is CASSLTPAYGYTF. The CDR3 nucleotides are TGTGCCAGCAGCCTTACCCCGGCATACGGCTACACCTTC.

Many counts were recorded for this clonotype. V gene TRBV3-1 combines with J gene TRBJ2-7; maybe TRBD1 (6 bases). The CDR3 length is 14 residues. Germline loops: CDR1 LGHDT, CDR2 YNNKEL (reference sequence). Trimming removed 6 bases from V and 1 base from J, with 13 bases in between. The CDR3 is CASSDRQESYEQYF. The CDR3 DNA sequence: TGTGCCAGCAGTGACAGGCAAGAGTCCTACGAGCAGTACTTC.

This clonotype was picked up many times. J is TRBJ2-1 and V is TRBV10-3, with TRBD2 as a possible D gene (5 bases). CDR1 and CDR2 from the germline V gene are ENHRY and SYGVKD. The CDR3 runs 14 residues. V was trimmed by 11 bases and J by 0 bases, leaving 14 bases between them. CDR3 nucleotide sequence: TGTGCCTCCCTACCTGGGAGCTCCTACAATGAGCAGTTCTTC. Its protein product is CASLPGSSYNEQFF.

The sample holds many counts of this clonotype. The J gene is TRBJ2-1, the V gene TRBV28; D is perhaps TRBD1 (6 bases). The CDR3 has 11 amino acids. Trimming shortened V by 2 bases and J by 11 bases, and 7 bases separated the two germline ends. Germline V gene data show CDR1 as MDHEN and CDR2 as SYDVKM. The CDR3 bases are TGTGCCAGCAGTTTAAGGGGGAAGCAGTTCTTC. As protein: CASSLRGKQFF.

This clonotype appeared many times. The genes are TRBV12-3 or TRBV12-4 and TRBJ1-5; D ambiguous. The CDR3 has 14 residues. Trimming took 6 bases from V and 0 from J, leaving 9 bases between them. The CDR3 DNA reads TGTGCCAGCAGCTTAAGACATAGCAATCAGCCCCAGCATTTT. Translating it yields CASSLRHSNQPQHF.

This clonotype was observed a few times. V and J are TRBV20-1 and TRBJ1-1; 7 bases align to TRBD1. Looked up from germline, CDR1 is DFQATT and CDR2 is SNEGSKA (reference sequence). V gave up 3 bases and J gave up 4 bases; unmatched junction bases: 11. This CDR3 is 15 amino acids long. Here the CDR3 reads CSASLAPQGSTEAFF. The CDR3 DNA follows: TGCAGTGCTAGTTTGGCGCCACAGGGGTCCACTGAAGCTTTCTTT.

This clonotype was detected only a few times. The V gene is TRBV6-6, the J gene TRBJ2-5; D possibly uses TRBD1 or TRBD2 (6 bases each). CDR1 MNHNY and CDR2 SVGAGI come from the germline V gene (reference sequence). The length of the CDR3 is 14 residues. With 1 base removed from V and 4 bases from J, the gap between germline ends came to 10 bases. The CDR3 spells CASSYWGAVETQYF. For the CDR3, the DNA is TGTGCCAGCAGTTACTGGGGGGCCGTAGAGACCCAGTACTTC.

The gene calls are TRBV20-1 and TRBJ1-1; D ambiguous. The germline V gene has CDR1 DFQATT and CDR2 SNEGSKA (reference sequence). The CDR3 extends over 14 amino acids. V was pared by 5 bases and J by 2 bases, with 15 bases between. The CDR3 here is CSASSSNVNTEAFF. DNA of the CDR3: TGCAGTGCTTCCTCCTCTAACGTCAACACTGAAGCTTTCTTT.

This clonotype was observed at least ten times. J is TRBJ2-4 and V is TRBV20-1; no reliable D call. The CDR3 has 13 amino acids. V was clipped by 4 bases and J by 4 bases, with 11 bases between them. Germline V gene lookup returns CDR1 DFQATT and CDR2 SNEGSKA (reference sequence). CDR3 DNA: TGCAGTGCTAAGGCTTGGGGTAAAAACATTCAGTACTTC. Translation gives CSAKAWGKNIQYF.

This clonotype turned up a few times. The rearrangement links TRBV18 to TRBJ1-1; TRBD1 might be the D (6 bases). Trimming took 3 bases from V and 11 from J, leaving 28 bases between them. The CDR3 has 17 residues. CDR1 is KGHSH and CDR2 is LQKENI in the germline V gene. The CDR3 spells CASSPDRPYSTYTGAFF. DNA of the CDR3: TGTGCCAGCTCACCTGACAGGCCCTATTCAACTTATACTGGGGCTTTCTTT.

This clonotype was seen ten or more times. The chain links TRBV7-2 to TRBJ2-7, with no clear D. There are 13 residues in the CDR3. Per germline, CDR1 SGHTA and CDR2 FQGNSA. V lost 0 bases, J lost 4 bases, and 7 bases lay in between. CDR3 amino acids: CASSLARLYEQYF. CDR3 nucleotides: TGTGCCAGCAGCTTAGCCAGGCTATACGAGCAGTACTTC.

This chain joins TRBV7-2 and TRBJ1-2; maybe TRBD1 (5 bases). The ends were cut back, 4 bases at V and 11 bases at J, with 14 bases in the middle. The CDR3 runs to 12 residues. Germline V gene lookup returns CDR1 SGHTA and CDR2 FQGNSA. The CDR3 nucleotides read TGTGCCAGCAGCTCCCAGGGAGCTGGATACACCTTC. Protein: CASSSQGAGYTF.

In its sample, this clonotype was seen a few times. The V call is TRBV9, the J call TRBJ2-2; 11 bases map to TRBD2. The CDR3 contains 17 residues. V trimming: 3 bases; J trimming: 4 bases; junction bases outside the gene matches: 8. Germline V gives CDR1 SGDLS, CDR2 YYNGEE. CDR3 DNA sequence: TGTGCCAGCAGCGAAACTAGCGGGAGTATCCGCACCGGGGAGCTGTTTTTT. It specifies CASSETSGSIRTGELFF.

This clonotype was seen more than once but under ten times. This chain links TRBV10-1 with TRBJ1-2; D might be TRBD1 (5 bases). Trimming removed 4 bases at V and 3 bases at J, with 21 bases between. CDR1 and CDR2 from the germline V gene are WNHNN and SYGVQD (reference sequence). CDR3 length: 17 amino acids. CDR3 sequence (DNA): TGCGCCAGCAGTGTCCCCGCAGGGCATCCCTTCGACTATGGCTACACCTTC. Encoded protein: CASSVPAGHPFDYGYTF.

The CDR3 here is CASRRTGGAGEQYF. The CDR3 DNA follows: TGTGCCAGCCGGAGGACAGGGGGCGCGGGTGAGCAGTACTTC. The chain recombines TRBV9 with TRBJ2-1, with 11 bases identical to TRBD1. TRBJ2-7 matches the DNA end more closely, so the J call is doubtful. The CDR3 sequence is 14 residues long. CDR1 and CDR2 (germline): SGDLS, YYNGEE.

This clonotype was detected many times. The V call is TRBV2, the J call TRBJ2-1, with 11 bases identical to TRBD2. This CDR3 spans 14 amino acids. Germline V gives CDR1 SNHLY, CDR2 FYNNEI. V was pared by 2 bases and J by 10 bases, with 4 bases of the junction left unmatched. CDR3 bases: TGTGCCAGCAGTGAACTAGCGGGAGGCGCCGAGCAGTTCTTC. The encoded protein is CASSELAGGAEQFF.

The table lists this clonotype with a few counts. CDR3 sequence: CASSKTGYLEQYF. In nucleotides, the CDR3 is TGTGCCAGCAGCAAGACAGGGTATCTCGAGCAGTACTTC. The chain carries TRBV14 and TRBJ2-7; 7 bases align to TRBD1. CDR1 and CDR2 from the germline V gene are SGHDN and FVKESK. With 5 bases clipped from V and 6 bases from J, the junction kept 7 bases outside the gene matches. The CDR3 is 13 residues long. Full variable domain (rest looked up from reference TRBV14 and TRBJ2-7): EAGVTQFPSHSVIEKGQTVTLRCDPISGHDNLYWYRRVMGKEIKFLLHFVKESKQDESGMPNNRFLAERTGGTYSTLKVQPAELEDSGVYFCASSKTGYLEQYFGPGTRLTVT.

This clonotype appeared many times. This chain links TRBV24-1 with TRBJ2-5, with 9 bases that match TRBD1. The CDR3 loop spans 14 amino acids. J was trimmed by 5 bases and V by 6 bases; bases with no gene match: 6. CDR1 is KGHDR and CDR2 is SFDVKD in the germline V gene. CDR3 protein: CATSWTGAGETQYF. Here the CDR3 DNA reads TGTGCCACCAGTTGGACAGGGGCGGGGGAGACCCAGTACTTC.

Note on this clonotype: One end of the junction varies from germline; a read error may be responsible. This chain links TRBV12-3 or TRBV12-4 with TRBJ2-3, with 8 bases fitting TRBD2. CDR3 size: 16 residues. The CDR3 sequence: CASSGILAGSTDTQCF. Here the CDR3 DNA reads TGTGCCAGCAGCGGTATTTTAGCGGGGAGCACAGATACGCAGTGTTTT.

This clonotype was counted at least ten times. The rearrangement links TRBV7-9 to TRBJ1-5; tentatively, D is TRBD1 (6 bases). Germline V gene lookup returns CDR1 SEHNR and CDR2 FQNEAQ (reference sequence). The V end was cut by 5 bases, the J end by 7 bases, with 15 bases between. The CDR3 runs to 14 residues. CDR3 protein: CASSLGQRGQPQHF. CDR3 DNA sequence: TGTGCCAGCAGCCTCGGACAGCGAGGGCAGCCCCAGCATTTT.

This clonotype showed up many times. This sequence joins TRBV3-1 and TRBJ2-2; D is undetermined. V was pared by 7 bases and J by 7 bases, with 16 bases between. The CDR3 is 14 amino acids. Germline CDR1 and CDR2: LGHDT and YNNKEL (reference sequence). The CDR3 region is CASTSTPPGGELFF. As DNA, the CDR3 is TGTGCCAGCACCTCGACTCCCCCCGGCGGGGAGCTGTTTTTT.

This clonotype showed up many times. The V and J genes are TRBV6-1 and TRBJ2-7, with 7 bases matching TRBD2. J gave up 9 bases and V 5 bases, and 13 bases lay outside the gene matches. This CDR3 spans 14 amino acids. Germline CDR1 reads MNHNS; CDR2 reads SASEGT. CDR3 loop: CASSSPRRGTGQYF. The CDR3 DNA follows: TGTGCCAGCAGTTCCCCCAGGCGGGGGACGGGGCAGTACTTC.

V is TRBV7-2 and J is TRBJ2-1, with 11 bases fitting TRBD2. The CDR3 is 15 amino acids. CDR1 is SGHTA and CDR2 is FQGNSA in the germline V gene. The V and J ends lost 3 bases and 6 bases, in that order; junction bases with no gene match: 4. CDR3 sequence (DNA): TGTGCCAGCAGCTTTCGCACTAGCGGGAGCAATGAGCAGTTCTTC. Amino acid sequence: CASSFRTSGSNEQFF.

This clonotype was seen many times. V gene TRBV7-9 combines with J gene TRBJ2-3; D remains unclear. Trimming left V 4 bases short and J 10 bases short, with 12 bases between. There are 12 residues in the CDR3. Per germline, CDR1 SEHNR and CDR2 FQNEAQ (reference sequence). CDR3 amino acids: CASSSPLGSQYF. DNA of the CDR3: TGTGCCAGCAGCTCTCCTTTGGGTTCGCAGTATTTT.

This clonotype was observed at least ten times. The genes are TRBV10-3 and TRBJ2-7; TRBD1 is a possible D gene (5 bases). The germline V and J ends were trimmed by 2 bases and 6 bases, with 11 bases remaining between them. In germline, CDR1 is ENHRY, CDR2 SYGVKD. The length of the CDR3 is 13 residues. The CDR3 sequence is CAISEADRGEQYF. DNA for the CDR3: TGTGCCATCAGTGAGGCAGATAGGGGCGAGCAGTACTTC.

This clonotype was observed many times. V gene TRBV12-3 or TRBV12-4 combines with J gene TRBJ1-3, with D unresolved. CDR3 length: 16 residues. Trimming shortened V by 5 bases and J by 0 bases, and 14 bases separated the two germline ends. CDR3 nucleotide sequence: TGTGCCAGCAGTGAGTGGATGCTCCTCTCTGGAAACACCATATATTTT. It yields the protein CASSEWMLLSGNTIYF.

Ten or more counts support this clonotype. Given a much more abundant clone one base away, this may be a read error. V is TRBV12-3 or TRBV12-4 and J is TRBJ1-2, with TRBD1 matching 10 bases. V lost 5 bases and J lost 6; bases outside the gene matches: 9. The CDR3 has 15 amino acids. The CDR3 nucleotides read TGTGCCAGCAGTACCGGGACAGGGGTAGGACATGGCTACACCTTC. Translated: CASSTGTGVGHGYTF.

This clonotype showed up many times. V gene TRBV11-3 combines with J gene TRBJ2-5; D is possibly TRBD1 (6 bases). The CDR3 sequence is 13 residues long. Trimming stripped 3 bases from V and 5 bases from J, with 10 bases between. CDR1 and CDR2 (germline): SGHNT, YENEEA. The CDR3 DNA reads TGTGCCAGCAGCTTTGGGGGCCAGGAGACCCAGTACTTC. This sequence encodes CASSFGGQETQYF.

This clonotype has at least ten counts. The V gene is TRBV12-3 or TRBV12-4, the J gene TRBJ2-2, with D perhaps TRBD1 (6 bases). V dropped 5 bases and J dropped 7 bases, with 17 bases sitting between them. The CDR3 loop spans 15 amino acids. CDR3 sequence (DNA): TGTGCCAGCAGTCAACCGGGACAAGCATACGGGGAGCTGTTTTTT. This encodes CASSQPGQAYGELFF.

About this clonotype: One end of the junction does not line up with germline, which may come from a read error. This chain connects TRBV28 to TRBJ2-1; TRBD1 might be the D (5 bases). The CDR3 is 16 residues long. Looked up from germline, CDR1 is MDHEN and CDR2 is SYDVKM. The CDR3, as DNA: TGTGTCAGCAGTTTGCCTCAGGGCACCTACAGTGATGAGCAGTTCTTC. This encodes CVSSLPQGTYSDEQFF.